The rows below give T cell receptor beta chains drawn from one sample of a study of vaccination and CD4 T cells after COVID-19. These receptors' targets are unknown. Via MiXCR, TCRdb re-called the PCR reads, giving one row per CDR3 protein. The sample lists 20,000 to 25,000 distinct CDR3 sequences, approximately 57% occurring once. The source was CD4+ T cells from blood, cultured in vitro, collected after SARS-CoV-2 vaccination. These receptors were taken from a human donor who received a COVID-19 vaccine. CDR3s include the opening cysteine and the closing phenylalanine or tryptophan. A D gene is named only where the DNA matches it firmly. Size is stated for part of the rows, as once, few or many counts, or as a class when the clone is expanded.

V gene	CDR3 length	J gene	D gene	clone size	CDR3 protein	CDR3 DNA
TRBV24-1	13	TRBJ1-3	.	.	CATSGRSGNTIYF	TGTGCCACCAGTGGCCGCTCTGGAAACACCATATATTTT
TRBV9	13	TRBJ1-2	.	.	CASSAGKSYGYTF	TGTGCCAGCAGCGCAGGGAAAAGCTATGGCTACACCTTC
TRBV29-1	15	TRBJ2-3	.	.	CSVSLSGGATDTQYF	TGCAGCGTCTCCCTTTCCGGCGGGGCGACAGATACGCAGTATTTT
TRBV19	17	TRBJ2-5	TRBD2	.	CASSIDRLAGGQETQYF	TGTGCCAGTAGTATAGACCGACTAGCGGGGGGACAAGAGACCCAGTACTTC
TRBV12-3/TRBV12-4	14	TRBJ1-1	TRBD1	.	CASRPTGATTEAFF	TGTGCCAGCAGACCGACAGGGGCGACCACTGAAGCTTTCTTT
TRBV30	13	TRBJ1-1	.	.	CAWSRDLNTEAFF	TGTGCCTGGAGTCGGGATCTGAACACTGAAGCTTTCTTT
TRBV27	14	TRBJ1-1	.	.	CASRATRINTEAFF	TGTGCCAGCAGGGCCACAAGAATTAACACTGAAGCTTTCTTT
TRBV6-5	13	TRBJ1-5	.	.	CASSLQGNQPQHF	TGTGCCAGCAGTTTGCAGGGGAATCAGCCCCAGCATTTT
TRBV6-1	11	TRBJ2-7	.	.	CASSEAAKQYF	TGTGCCAGCAGTGAAGCGGCAAAGCAGTACTTC
TRBV10-3	15	TRBJ1-3	TRBD1	.	CAISVNRGSGNTIYF	TGTGCCATCAGTGTCAACAGGGGCTCTGGAAACACCATATATTTT
TRBV6-1	14	TRBJ2-3	.	.	CASSRGFRTDTQYF	TGTGCCAGCAGTCGTGGGTTCCGCACAGATACGCAGTATTTT
TRBV25-1	17	TRBJ1-3	TRBD1	.	CASSQRRDSPSGNTIYF	TGTGCCAGCAGTCAGCGAAGGGACAGCCCTTCTGGAAACACCATATATTTT
TRBV6-1	16	TRBJ2-3	TRBD2	.	CASTPLAGGSTDTQYF	TGTGCCAGCACTCCCCTAGCGGGGGGGAGCACAGATACGCAGTATTTT
TRBV2	12	TRBJ2-7	.	.	CASSQDRYVQYF	TGTGCCAGCAGTCAAGATAGATATGTGCAGTACTTC
TRBV6-1	13	TRBJ1-1	.	.	CASTSRSGTEAFF	TGTGCCAGCACCTCCCGGTCGGGTACTGAAGCTTTCTTT
TRBV20-1	13	TRBJ1-5	.	.	CSARDDWLQPQHF	TGCAGTGCTAGAGATGATTGGTTGCAGCCCCAGCATTTT
TRBV6-1	12	TRBJ1-4	TRBD1	.	CASSRGNEKLFF	TGTGCCAGCAGCAGGGGGAATGAAAAACTGTTTTTT
TRBV20-1	14	TRBJ2-7	TRBD1	.	CSASPGQGSYEQYF	TGCAGTGCTTCCCCGGGACAGGGCTCCTACGAGCAGTACTTC
TRBV12-3/TRBV12-4	13	TRBJ1-5	.	.	CASSPTRNQPQHF	TGTGCCAGCAGTCCCACCCGAAATCAGCCCCAGCATTTT
TRBV7-2	16	TRBJ1-1	.	.	CASSSRDGWGITEAFF	TGTGCCAGCAGCTCGCGTGACGGCTGGGGGATCACTGAAGCTTTCTTT
TRBV2	14	TRBJ1-5	.	.	CASSEVNRNQPQHF	TGTGCCAGCAGTGAAGTTAACCGGAATCAGCCCCAGCATTTT
TRBV6-5	16	TRBJ1-3	.	.	CASSYAADYSGNTIYF	TGTGCCAGCAGTTACGCGGCGGACTACTCTGGAAACACCATATATTTT
TRBV12-3/TRBV12-4	13	TRBJ1-2	.	.	CASSLGGVKGYTF	TGTGCCAGCAGTTTAGGGGGCGTAAAGGGCTACACCTTC
TRBV12-3/TRBV12-4	13	TRBJ1-2	.	.	CASRGDSPYGYTF	TGTGCCAGCAGGGGAGACAGCCCTTATGGCTACACCTTC
TRBV9	14	TRBJ2-5	.	.	CASSRGGNQETQYF	TGTGCCAGCAGCCGCGGGGGCAACCAAGAGACCCAGTACTTC
TRBV15	18	TRBJ2-7	.	.	CATSTLEGNRRGSYEQYF	TGTGCCACCAGCACCCTCGAAGGAAACAGGAGGGGATCCTACGAGCAGTACTTC
TRBV14	14	TRBJ2-3	.	.	CASSPLFITDTQYF	TGTGCCAGCAGCCCACTCTTCATCACAGATACGCAGTATTTT
TRBV12-3/TRBV12-4	14	TRBJ1-1	.	.	CASGPQGLNTEAFF	TGTGCCAGCGGCCCACAGGGTCTGAACACTGAAGCTTTCTTT
TRBV20-1	13	TRBJ2-3	TRBD2	.	CSATTSFEDTQYF	TGCAGTGCTACGACTAGCTTTGAAGATACGCAGTATTTT
TRBV25-1	15	TRBJ2-7	TRBD1	few	CASETGGMGNYEQYF	TGTGCCAGCGAGACAGGGGGCATGGGGAACTACGAGCAGTACTTC
TRBV18	13	TRBJ2-5	.	.	CASSRSRKETQYF	TGTGCCAGCTCACGGTCCCGAAAAGAGACCCAGTACTTC
TRBV6-5	15	TRBJ2-6	.	.	CASSYVLSGANVLTF	TGTGCCAGCAGTTACGTTCTTTCTGGGGCCAACGTCCTGACTTTC
TRBV12-3/TRBV12-4	14	TRBJ2-1	.	.	CASSFISRGNEQFF	TGTGCCAGCAGTTTTATATCTCGGGGGAATGAGCAGTTCTTC
TRBV20-1	13	TRBJ2-5	.	once	CSAPAPGKETQYF	TGCAGTGCTCCGGCCCCAGGGAAAGAGACCCAGTACTTC
TRBV2	16	TRBJ2-5	TRBD2	once	CASSVVPWGGGETQYF	TGTGCCAGCAGTGTGGTTCCCTGGGGCGGGGGAGAGACCCAGTACTTC
TRBV12-5	13	TRBJ2-1	.	.	CASGLRQGWEQFF	TGTGCTAGTGGTTTACGTCAGGGTTGGGAGCAGTTCTTC
TRBV12-3/TRBV12-4	14	TRBJ2-7	.	.	CASSLEAGIHEQYF	TGTGCCAGCAGTTTAGAGGCAGGGATCCACGAGCAGTACTTC
TRBV5-6	17	TRBJ1-2	.	.	CASSLGPGQSSNYGYTF	TGTGCCAGCAGCTTGGGTCCGGGCCAGAGTTCTAACTATGGCTACACCTTC
TRBV20-1	15	TRBJ2-7	TRBD1	.	CSARARTGEPYEQYF	TGCAGTGCTAGAGCCCGGACAGGGGAGCCCTACGAGCAGTACTTC
TRBV25-1	14	TRBJ1-1	.	.	CASSELDRSTEAFF	TGTGCCAGCAGTGAACTAGACAGGTCCACTGAAGCTTTCTTT
TRBV14	14	TRBJ1-2	TRBD1	.	CASSLDGTAYGYTF	TGTGCCAGCAGCCTCGACGGGACAGCCTATGGCTACACCTTC
TRBV9	13	TRBJ1-1	.	.	CASSAGLGTEAFF	TGTGCCAGCAGCGCAGGGCTGGGGACAGAAGCTTTCTTT
TRBV20-1	15	TRBJ1-5	.	few	CSAENPGGRDQPQHF	TGCAGTGCTGAGAACCCTGGAGGGCGGGATCAGCCCCAGCATTTT
TRBV27	15	TRBJ2-1	TRBD2	.	CASHLLAGFNNEQFF	TGTGCCAGTCATCTACTAGCGGGCTTTAACAATGAGCAGTTCTTC
TRBV6-1	15	TRBJ2-5	.	.	CASSEGVIAQETQYF	TGTGCCAGCAGTGAGGGTGTTATCGCCCAAGAGACCCAGTACTTC
TRBV24-1	17	TRBJ2-2	.	.	CATSGTALPSNTGELFF	TGTGCCACCAGTGGGACGGCATTACCCTCGAACACCGGGGAGCTGTTTTTT